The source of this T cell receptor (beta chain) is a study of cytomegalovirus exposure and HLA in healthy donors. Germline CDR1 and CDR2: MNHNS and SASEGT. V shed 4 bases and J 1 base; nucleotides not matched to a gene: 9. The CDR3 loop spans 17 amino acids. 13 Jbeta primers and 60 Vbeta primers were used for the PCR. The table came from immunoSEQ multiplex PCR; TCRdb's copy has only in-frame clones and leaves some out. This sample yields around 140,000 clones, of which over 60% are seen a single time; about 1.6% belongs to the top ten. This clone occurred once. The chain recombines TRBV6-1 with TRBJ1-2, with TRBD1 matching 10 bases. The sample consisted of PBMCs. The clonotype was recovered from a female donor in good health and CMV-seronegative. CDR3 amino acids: CASSADAGTGVNYGYTF. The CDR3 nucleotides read TGTGCCAGCAGTGCCGATGCTGGGACAGGGGTTAACTATGGCTACACCTTC.